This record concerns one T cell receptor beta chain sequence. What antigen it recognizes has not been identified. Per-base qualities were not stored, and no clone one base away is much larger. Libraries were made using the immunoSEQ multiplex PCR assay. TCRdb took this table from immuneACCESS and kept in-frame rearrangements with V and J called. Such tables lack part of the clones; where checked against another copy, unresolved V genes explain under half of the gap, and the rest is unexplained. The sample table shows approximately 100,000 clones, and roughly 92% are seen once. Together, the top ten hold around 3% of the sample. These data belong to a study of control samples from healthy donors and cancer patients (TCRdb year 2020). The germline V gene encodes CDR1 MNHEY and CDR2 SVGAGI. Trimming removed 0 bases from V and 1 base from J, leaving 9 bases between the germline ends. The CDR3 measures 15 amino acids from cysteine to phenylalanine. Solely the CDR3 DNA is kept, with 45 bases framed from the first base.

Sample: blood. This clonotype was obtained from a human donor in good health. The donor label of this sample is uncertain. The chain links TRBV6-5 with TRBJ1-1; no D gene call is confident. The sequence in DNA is TGTGCCAGCAGTTACTCCTGGGCCAGGAACACTGAAGCTTTCTTT. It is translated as CASSYSWARNTEAFF.